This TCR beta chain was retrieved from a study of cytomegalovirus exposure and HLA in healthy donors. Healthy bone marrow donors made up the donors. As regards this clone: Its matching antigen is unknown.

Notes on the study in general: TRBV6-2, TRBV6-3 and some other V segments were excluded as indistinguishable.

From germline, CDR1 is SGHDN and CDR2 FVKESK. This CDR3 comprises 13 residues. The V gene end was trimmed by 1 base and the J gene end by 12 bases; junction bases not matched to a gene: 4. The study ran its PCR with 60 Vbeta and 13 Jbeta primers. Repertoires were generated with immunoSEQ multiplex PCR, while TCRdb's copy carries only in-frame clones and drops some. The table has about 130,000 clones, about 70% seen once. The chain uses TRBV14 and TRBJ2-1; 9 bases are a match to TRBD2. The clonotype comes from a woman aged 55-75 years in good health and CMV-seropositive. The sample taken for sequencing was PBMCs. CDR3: CASSQGNSGRQFF. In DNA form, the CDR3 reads TGTGCCAGCAGCCAAGGAAATAGCGGGAGGCAGTTCTTC.